The entry below describes one T cell receptor (beta chain). Its specificity is unknown. The CDR3 covers 11 residues. The ends lost 7 bases at V and 4 bases at J; junction bases unmatched: 0. Per germline, CDR1 SQVTM and CDR2 ANQGSEA. The data were taken from a study of cytomegalovirus exposure and HLA in healthy donors. General study points: Fewer N-insertions than the 666-donor mean were reportedly shown by an Asian-associated ancestry cluster in a later analysis. Productive status was seen about 90% or about 30% of the time for most TCR beta V segments in an earlier analysis. Later genetic work tied a missense DCLRE1C variant to beta-chain V and J trimming.

Primers included in the PCR were 60 Vbeta and 13 Jbeta primers. TCRdb keeps only in-frame clones here, not all; method: immunoSEQ multiplex PCR. The repertoire holds approximately 160,000 clones, about four fifths seen once, with around 1.5% in the top ten. The sequence was collected from a male donor in good health and CMV-seronegative. Sequenced material: PBMCs. V is TRBV29-1 and J is TRBJ2-7; 11 nucleotides match TRBD2. The CDR3 spells CSASGGYEQYF. The CDR3, as DNA: TGCAGCGCTAGCGGGGGGTACGAGCAGTACTTC.